Following are 19 T cell receptor beta chains from one sample sequenced in a study of cytomegalovirus exposure and HLA in healthy donors. TCRdb's copy holds only in-frame clones and misses some; the assay was immunoSEQ multiplex PCR. The table has about 120,000 clones, around 89% seen once. Sequencing was performed on PBMCs. These receptors originate from a man aged 18 to 30 in good health and CMV-seronegative.

This clone was picked up one time. This chain joins TRBV7-7 and TRBJ2-1; 7 bases are a match to TRBD1. The J segment lost 3 bases and the V segment lost 5 bases, leaving 13 bases of the junction unmatched. CDR3 length: 17 residues. The germline gives CDR1 SSHAT, CDR2 FNYEAQ (reference sequence). CDR3 sequence reads: CASSIPTGEPLYNEQFF. The CDR3 DNA sequence: TGTGCCAGCAGCATCCCAACAGGGGAGCCCCTCTACAATGAGCAGTTCTTC.

The chain joins TRBV6-1 to TRBJ2-7; D might be TRBD2 (6 bases). The CDR3 runs 14 residues. The V end was cut by 6 bases, the J end by 5 bases, with 17 bases between. CDR1 is MNHNS and CDR2 is SASEGT in the germline V gene. The CDR3: CASRDLALQDEQYF. In nucleotides, the CDR3 is TGTGCCAGCAGGGATCTAGCGCTCCAGGACGAGCAGTACTTC.

The CDR3 here is CASSSDRFNQPQHF. The CDR3 region has the DNA TGTGCCAGCAGCTCGGACAGGTTCAATCAGCCCCAGCATTTT. V and J are TRBV7-9 and TRBJ1-5; 7 bases fit TRBD1. The CDR3 totals 14 residues. The germline V gene encodes CDR1 SEHNR and CDR2 FQNEAQ (reference sequence). The V segment lost 4 bases and the J segment 3 bases; nucleotides outside the gene matches: 3. The complete variable domain, with remaining parts taken from reference TRBV7-9 and TRBJ1-5, reads DTGVSQNPRHKITKRGQNVTFRCDPISEHNRLYWYRQTLGQGPEFLTYFQNEAQLEKSRLLSDRFSAERPKGSFSTLEIQRTEQGDSAMYLCASSSDRFNQPQHFGDGTRLSIL.

V is TRBV5-1 and J is TRBJ1-1, with 7 positions matching TRBD1. Germline assignment: CDR1 SGHRS and CDR2 YFSETQ. V lost 1 base and J lost 5; bases outside the gene matches: 2. CDR3 length: 13 amino acids. The CDR3 region has the DNA TGCGCCAGCAGCTTGCAGGGGGAAACTGAAGCTTTCTTT. This encodes CASSLQGETEAFF.

The gene calls are TRBV30 and TRBJ1-1; the D gene is possibly TRBD1 (6 bases). From germline, CDR1 is GTSNPN and CDR2 SVGIG (reference sequence). This CDR3 region has 14 residues. V lost 7 bases to trimming and J lost 3 bases, with 18 bases between them. CDR3 region: CASTLQGLDTEAFF. CDR3 nucleotide sequence: TGTGCCTCAACATTACAGGGATTGGACACTGAAGCTTTCTTT.

The chain links TRBV28 to TRBJ2-7, with D tentatively TRBD2 (6 bases). CDR1 is MDHEN, CDR2 SYDVKM, per germline. Trimming took 9 bases from V and 2 from J, leaving 20 bases between them. This CDR3 has 15 residues. The CDR3 reads CASTNLGLAPYEQYF. CDR3 bases: TGTGCCAGTACAAACCTGGGACTCGCCCCCTACGAGCAGTACTTC.

Only a few counts were recorded for this clone. V usage is TRBV4-1 and J usage is TRBJ2-7; TRBD2 matches at 8 bases. The CDR3 length is 14 residues. Trimming at V came to 2 bases and at J to 2 bases, leaving 2 bases not matched to a gene. Germline CDR1 is MGHRA and CDR2 is YSYEKL. In DNA, the CDR3 is TGCGCCAGCAGCCAAAGCGGGGGCACCTACGAGCAGTACTTC. Translating gives CASSQSGGTYEQYF.

This chain uses TRBV10-3 with TRBJ1-5; D is undetermined. Germline assignment: CDR1 ENHRY and CDR2 SYGVKD. The CDR3 spans 16 residues. The V and J ends lost 4 bases and 4 bases respectively, with 17 bases between them. CDR3 residues: CAISGGGLSANQPQHF. The CDR3 DNA reads TGTGCCATCAGTGGAGGAGGGCTCTCAGCGAATCAGCCCCAGCATTTT.

V gene TRBV21-1 combines with J gene TRBJ1-6; the D call in the table, TRBD1, was not verified against the DNA. TRBV21-1 is tagged as a pseudogene. The CDR3 extends over 15 amino acids. The CDR3 DNA follows: TGTGCCAGCAGCAAAAGCCAGGGGGAAAATTCACCCCTCCACTTT. It specifies CASSKSQGENSPLHF.

The J gene is TRBJ2-1, the V gene TRBV6-1, with 9 bases fitting TRBD2. V was clipped by 6 bases and J by 1 base; unmatched bases: 4. The CDR3 covers 15 residues. Germline V gene sequence: CDR1 MNHNS, CDR2 SASEGT. The CDR3 coding sequence is TGTGCCAGCAGGACTACTAGCGGGTCCTACAATGAGCAGTTCTTC. Amino acids: CASRTTSGSYNEQFF.

J is TRBJ1-2 and V is TRBV6-5; 8 nucleotides agree with TRBD1. The CDR3 covers 15 residues. Germline loops: CDR1 MNHEY, CDR2 SVGAGI. V shed 5 bases, J shed 4 bases, and the junction held 9 bases outside the gene matches. The CDR3 reads CASSPRNRGAYGYTF. The CDR3 DNA reads TGTGCCAGCAGTCCTAGAAACAGGGGGGCCTATGGCTACACCTTC.

The chain uses TRBV6-5 and TRBJ2-7, with D possibly matching TRBD1 (6 bases). This CDR3 comprises 13 residues. Trimming shortened V by 7 bases and J by 6 bases, and 16 bases separated the two germline ends. The germline gives CDR1 MNHEY, CDR2 SVGAGI. Here the CDR3 reads CASTPPGQSEQYF. CDR3 coding DNA: TGTGCCAGCACCCCCCCTGGACAGAGCGAGCAGTACTTC.

The V gene is TRBV28, the J gene TRBJ2-1, with TRBD1 matching 10 bases. J gave up 8 bases and V 6 bases, and 13 bases lay outside the gene matches. CDR1 and CDR2 from the germline V gene are MDHEN and SYDVKM. The CDR3 loop spans 16 amino acids. The CDR3 spells CASSQAGTGVKDEQFF. As DNA, the CDR3 is TGTGCCAGCAGCCAAGCCGGGACAGGGGTGAAAGATGAGCAGTTCTTC.

This sequence joins TRBV25-1 and TRBJ2-1; TRBD2 aligns across 7 bases. The length of the CDR3 is 15 residues. Looked up from germline, CDR1 is MGHDK and CDR2 is SYGVNS. J gave up 0 bases and V 5 bases, and 4 bases lay outside the gene matches. CDR3 in amino acids: CASSRGTTSYNEQFF. The CDR3 nucleotides are TGTGCCAGCAGTCGGGGGACTACCTCCTACAATGAGCAGTTCTTC.

The chain uses TRBV15 and TRBJ2-7; 7 bases align to TRBD2. The CDR3 covers 16 residues. CDR1 LNHNV and CDR2 YYDKDF come from the germline V gene (reference sequence). V lost 0 bases to trimming and J lost 2 bases; unmatched junction nucleotides: 7. CDR3 in DNA: TGTGCCACCAGCAGAGATTTCGGGGGGAAACCCTACGAGCAGTACTTC. This translates into CATSRDFGGKPYEQYF.

This clone has more than one count but fewer than ten. The CDR3 loop reads CASSFKIEAGELFF. CDR3 coding DNA: TGTGCCAGCAGTTTCAAGATAGAGGCCGGGGAGCTGTTTTTT. The chain is built from TRBV28 and TRBJ2-2; D uncertain. CDR1 and CDR2 (germline): MDHEN, SYDVKM. V was clipped by 3 bases and J by 6 bases, with 11 bases between them. The CDR3 sequence is 14 residues long.

The rearrangement uses TRBV28 and TRBJ2-1, with D uncertain. The V end was cut by 6 bases, the J end by 0 bases, with 9 bases between. Germline V CDR1 and CDR2: MDHEN, SYDVKM. There are 14 residues in the CDR3. The CDR3 bases are TGTGCCAGCAGGGTCATTAGCTCCTACAATGAGCAGTTCTTC. This codes for CASRVISSYNEQFF.

The chain has TRBV11-2 and TRBJ2-7, with D uncertain. The germline V and J ends were trimmed by 4 bases and 12 bases, with 16 bases remaining between them. CDR1 and CDR2 (germline): SGHAT, FQNNGV. The CDR3 contains 12 residues. The CDR3 region is CASSSYPVRRYF. CDR3 DNA: TGTGCCAGCAGCTCATACCCGGTGCGGCGGTACTTC.

The chain carries TRBV27 and TRBJ1-1; D gene unclear. The V and J ends lost 6 bases and 0 bases respectively, with 8 bases between them. CDR3 length: 13 amino acids. The germline V gene has CDR1 MNHEY and CDR2 SMNVEV (reference sequence). The CDR3 sequence is CASSRRMNTEAFF. CDR3 sequence (DNA): TGTGCCAGCAGCCGGCGGATGAACACTGAAGCTTTCTTT.